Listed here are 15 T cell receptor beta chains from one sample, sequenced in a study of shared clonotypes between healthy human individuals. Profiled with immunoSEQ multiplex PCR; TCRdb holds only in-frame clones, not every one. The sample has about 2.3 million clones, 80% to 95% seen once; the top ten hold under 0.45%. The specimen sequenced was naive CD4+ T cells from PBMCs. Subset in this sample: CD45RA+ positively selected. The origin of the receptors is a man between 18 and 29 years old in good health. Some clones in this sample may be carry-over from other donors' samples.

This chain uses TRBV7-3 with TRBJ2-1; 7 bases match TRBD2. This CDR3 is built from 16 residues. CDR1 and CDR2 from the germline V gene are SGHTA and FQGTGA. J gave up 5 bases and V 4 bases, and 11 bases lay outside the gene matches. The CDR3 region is CASSSPPGLTNNEQFF. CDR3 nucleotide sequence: TGTGCCAGCAGCTCCCCCCCGGGACTAACTAACAATGAGCAGTTCTTC. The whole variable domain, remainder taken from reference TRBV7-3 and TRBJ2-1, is GAGVSQTPSNKVTEKGKYVELRCDPISGHTALYWYRQSLGQGPEFLIYFQGTGAADDSGLPNDRFFAVRPEGSVSTLKIQRTERGDSAVYLCASSSPPGLTNNEQFFGPGTRLTVL.

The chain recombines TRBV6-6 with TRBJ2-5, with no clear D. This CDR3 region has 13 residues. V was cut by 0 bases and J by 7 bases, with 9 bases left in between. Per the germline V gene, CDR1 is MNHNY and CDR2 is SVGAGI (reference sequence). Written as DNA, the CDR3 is TGTGCCAGCAGTTACTCGGGCAGCCGGACCCAGTACTTC. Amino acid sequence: CASSYSGSRTQYF.

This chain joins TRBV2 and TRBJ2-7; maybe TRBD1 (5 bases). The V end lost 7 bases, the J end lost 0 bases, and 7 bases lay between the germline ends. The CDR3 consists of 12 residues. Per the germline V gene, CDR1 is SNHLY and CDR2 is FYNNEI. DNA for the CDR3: TGTGCCAGCAAGACAGCCTCCTACGAGCAGTACTTC. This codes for CASKTASYEQYF.

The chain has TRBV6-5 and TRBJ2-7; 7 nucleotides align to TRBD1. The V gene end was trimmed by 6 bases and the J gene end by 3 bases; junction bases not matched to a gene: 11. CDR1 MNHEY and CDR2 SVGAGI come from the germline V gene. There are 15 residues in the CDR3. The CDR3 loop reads CASRPFRGQNYEQYF. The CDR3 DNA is TGTGCCAGCAGACCTTTCCGGGGACAGAACTACGAGCAGTACTTC.

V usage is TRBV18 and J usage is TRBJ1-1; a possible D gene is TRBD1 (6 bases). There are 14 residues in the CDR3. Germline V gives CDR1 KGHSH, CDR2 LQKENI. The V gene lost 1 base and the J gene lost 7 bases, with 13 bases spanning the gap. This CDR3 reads CASSPLDSLFEAFF. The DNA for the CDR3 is TGTGCCAGCTCACCACTGGACAGCCTTTTTGAAGCTTTCTTT. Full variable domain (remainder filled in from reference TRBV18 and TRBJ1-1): NAGVMQNPRHLVRRRGQEARLRCSPMKGHSHVYWYRQLPEEGLKFMVYLQKENIIDESGMPKERFSAEFPKEGPSILRIQQVVRGDSAAYFCASSPLDSLFEAFFGQGTRLTVV.

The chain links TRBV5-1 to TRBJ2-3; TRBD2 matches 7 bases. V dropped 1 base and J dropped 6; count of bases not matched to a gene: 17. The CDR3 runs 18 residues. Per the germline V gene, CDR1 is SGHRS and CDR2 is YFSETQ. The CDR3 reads CASSLPLAASLRSDTQYF. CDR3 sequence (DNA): TGCGCCAGCAGCTTGCCTCTAGCGGCCTCCCTCCGGTCGGATACGCAGTATTTT.

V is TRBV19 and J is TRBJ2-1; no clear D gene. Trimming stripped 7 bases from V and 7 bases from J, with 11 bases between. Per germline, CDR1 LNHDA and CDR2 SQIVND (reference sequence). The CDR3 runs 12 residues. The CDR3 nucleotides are TGTGCCAGTATGGACGGCCTGAATGAGCAGTTCTTC. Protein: CASMDGLNEQFF.

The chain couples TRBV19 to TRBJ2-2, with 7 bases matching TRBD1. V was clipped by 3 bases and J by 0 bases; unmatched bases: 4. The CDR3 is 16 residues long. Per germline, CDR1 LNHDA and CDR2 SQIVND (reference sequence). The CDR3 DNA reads TGTGCCAGTAGTATCCGACAGGGTGCGAACACCGGGGAGCTGTTTTTT. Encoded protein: CASSIRQGANTGELFF.

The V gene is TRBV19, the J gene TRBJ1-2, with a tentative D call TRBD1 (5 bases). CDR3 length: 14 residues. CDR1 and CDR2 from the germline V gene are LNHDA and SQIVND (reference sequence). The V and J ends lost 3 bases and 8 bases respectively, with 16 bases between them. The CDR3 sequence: CASSIWGEGHGYTF. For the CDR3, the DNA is TGTGCCAGTAGTATTTGGGGTGAGGGGCACGGCTACACCTTC.

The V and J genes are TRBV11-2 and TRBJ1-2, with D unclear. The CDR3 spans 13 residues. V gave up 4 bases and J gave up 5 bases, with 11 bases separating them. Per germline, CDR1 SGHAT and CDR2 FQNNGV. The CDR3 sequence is CASSSGLAYGYTF. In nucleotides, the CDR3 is TGTGCCAGCAGCTCCGGACTGGCATATGGCTACACCTTC.

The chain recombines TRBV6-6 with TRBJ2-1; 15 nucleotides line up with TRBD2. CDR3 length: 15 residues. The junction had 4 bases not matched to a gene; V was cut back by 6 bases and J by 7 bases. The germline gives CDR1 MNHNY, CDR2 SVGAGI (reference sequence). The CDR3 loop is CASSTGLAGGNEQFF. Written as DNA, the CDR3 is TGTGCCAGCAGCACGGGACTAGCGGGAGGAAATGAGCAGTTCTTC.

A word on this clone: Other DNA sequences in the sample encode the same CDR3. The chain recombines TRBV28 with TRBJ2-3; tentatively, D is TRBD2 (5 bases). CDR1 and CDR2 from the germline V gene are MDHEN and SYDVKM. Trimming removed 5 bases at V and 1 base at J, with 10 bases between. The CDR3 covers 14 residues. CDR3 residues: CASSPPGGTDTQYF. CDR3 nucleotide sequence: TGTGCCAGCAGTCCCCCCGGGGGCACAGATACGCAGTATTTT.

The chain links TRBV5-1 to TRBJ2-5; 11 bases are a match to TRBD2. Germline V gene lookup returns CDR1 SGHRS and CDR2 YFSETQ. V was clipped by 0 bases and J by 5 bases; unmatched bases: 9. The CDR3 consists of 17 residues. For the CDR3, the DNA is TGCGCCAGCAGCTTGGCCATAGCGGGAGGGCCCTCGGAGACCCAGTACTTC. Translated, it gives CASSLAIAGGPSETQYF.

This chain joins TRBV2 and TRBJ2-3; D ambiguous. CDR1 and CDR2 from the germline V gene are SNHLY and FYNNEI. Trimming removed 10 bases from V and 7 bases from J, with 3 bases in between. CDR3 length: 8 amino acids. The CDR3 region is CAKNTQYF. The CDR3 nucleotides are TGTGCCAAAAATACGCAGTATTTT. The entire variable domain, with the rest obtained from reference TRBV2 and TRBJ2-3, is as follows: EPEVTQTPSHQVTQMGQEVILRCVPISNHLYFYWYRQILGQKVEFLVSFYNNEISEKSEIFDDQFSVERPDGSNFTLKIRSTKLEDSAMYFCAKNTQYFGPGTRLTVL.

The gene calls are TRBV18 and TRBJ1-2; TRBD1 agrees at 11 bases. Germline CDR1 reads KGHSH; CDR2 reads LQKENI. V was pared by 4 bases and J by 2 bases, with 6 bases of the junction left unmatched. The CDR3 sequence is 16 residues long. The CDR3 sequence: CASSQTGTGGNYGYTF. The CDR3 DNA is TGTGCCAGCTCACAGACCGGGACAGGGGGAAACTATGGCTACACCTTC.